This TCR beta chain comes out of a study of CD8 T cells in ankylosing spondylitis. This clonotype has ten or more counts. A read error may account for a junction end that differs from germline. This CDR3 spans 14 amino acids. CDR1 and CDR2 from the germline V gene are DFQATT and SNEGSKA (reference sequence). Via MiXCR, TCRdb re-called the 5' RACE reads, giving one row per CDR3 protein. The repertoire holds roughly 240,000 distinct CDR3 sequences, with approximately 7.6% as singletons. The source material was blood, either unsorted or a sorted T cell fraction (not recorded which). This TCR derives from a female donor with ankylosing spondylitis or in good health (not recorded which). This rearrangement joins TRBV20-1 to TRBJ2-3; 8 bases map to TRBD2. CDR3 in amino acids: CSARAGDFTDTQYF. The CDR3 region has the DNA TGCAGTGCCAGAGCGGGAGATTTTACAGATACGCAGTATTTT.